What follows are 17 T cell receptor beta chains derived from one specimen sequenced in a study of Ad26.COV2.S vaccination and SARS-CoV-2 variants. The treatment here: some 19 received Ad26.COV2.S at low or high dose, single or two shots; about 5 received placebo; per-sample allocation not given. It was on day 63 after the first vaccine or placebo injection that samples were taken. Clones were sequenced by immunoSEQ multiplex PCR, and TCRdb holds only the in-frame ones, with some missing. The sample contains 300,000 to 500,000 clones, 75% to 90% of which appear only once. The source material was peripheral blood, sampled in a trial of Ad26.COV2.S vaccine versus placebo. These receptors were taken from a person between 18 and 65 years old who received the Ad26.COV2.S COVID-19 vaccine or a placebo.

The chain carries TRBV5-4 and TRBJ2-7; 11 nucleotides agree with TRBD1. V lost 5 bases, J lost 1 base, and 5 bases stayed unmatched. Germline V gene lookup returns CDR1 SGHNT and CDR2 YYREEE (reference sequence). The length of the CDR3 is 15 residues. In DNA form, the CDR3 reads TGTGCCAGCAGGTCAGGACAGGGGGCATCCTACGAGCAGTACTTC. It encodes CASRSGQGASYEQYF.

This chain connects TRBV30 to TRBJ1-5; D remains ambiguous. Trimming shortened V by 0 bases and J by 2 bases, and 14 bases separated the two germline ends. CDR1 is GTSNPN, CDR2 SVGIG, per germline (reference sequence). This CDR3 contains 16 residues. Written as DNA, the CDR3 is TGTGCCTGGAGTGTAAGGACGATTGCGGGCAATCAGCCCCAGCATTTT. Its translation is CAWSVRTIAGNQPQHF.

V and J are TRBV5-5 and TRBJ1-2; D ambiguous. Germline loops: CDR1 SGHKS, CDR2 YYEKEE (reference sequence). The ends were cut back, 0 bases at V and 5 bases at J, with 2 bases in the middle. The CDR3 spans 11 residues. CDR3 sequence (DNA): TGTGCCAGCAGCTTGGAGTATGGCTACACCTTC. This translates into CASSLEYGYTF. Looking up the rest from reference TRBV5-5 and TRBJ1-2 gives the full variable domain: DAGVTQSPTHLIKTRGQQVTLRCSPISGHKSVSWYQQVLGQGPQFIFQYYEKEERGRGNFPDRFSARQFPNYSSELNVNALLLGDSALYLCASSLEYGYTFGSGTRLTVV.

The V call is TRBV5-8, the J call TRBJ1-4, with a tentative D call TRBD1 (5 bases). V was pared by 4 bases and J by 8 bases, with 15 bases between. This CDR3 spans 14 amino acids. Germline V gives CDR1 SGHTS, CDR2 YDEGEE. CDR3 nucleotides: TGTGCCAGCAGCACGTCCGGGCGGGGGGAAAAACTGTTTTTT. Translation gives CASSTSGRGEKLFF.

The sample holds one count of this clone. The rearrangement joins TRBV5-1 to TRBJ2-1; D might be TRBD2 (6 bases). V dropped 4 bases and J dropped 6 bases, with 11 bases sitting between them. The length of the CDR3 is 13 residues. Germline values: CDR1 SGHRS, CDR2 YFSETQ. This CDR3 reads CASSVGGPNEQFF. As DNA, the CDR3 is TGCGCCAGCAGCGTGGGGGGACCCAATGAGCAGTTCTTC.

This chain links TRBV19 with TRBJ2-5, with D perhaps TRBD1 (5 bases). Germline-derived CDR1 and CDR2 are LNHDA and SQIVND (reference sequence). V lost 3 bases and J lost 2, with 10 bases in between. The CDR3 extends over 14 amino acids. CDR3 DNA: TGTGCCAGTAGTATTCAGGGATTTCAAGAGACCCAGTACTTC. Its translation: CASSIQGFQETQYF.

This chain joins TRBV19 and TRBJ2-1; D perhaps matches TRBD2 (6 bases). V dropped 4 bases and J dropped 1 base, with 11 bases sitting between them. Germline CDR1 LNHDA, CDR2 SQIVND (reference sequence). The CDR3 consists of 15 residues. The CDR3 DNA reads as TGTGCCAGTAGTAAGGGGCGGGGTTCCTACAATGAGCAGTTCTTC. Protein product: CASSKGRGSYNEQFF.

The V gene is TRBV15, the J gene TRBJ1-5, with D uncertain. Looked up from germline, CDR1 is LNHNV and CDR2 is YYDKDF (reference sequence). The CDR3 runs to 15 residues. V was pared by 0 bases and J by 4 bases, with 10 bases between. The CDR3, as DNA: TGTGCCACCAGCAGAGATCTTGAGAGAAATCAGCCCCAGCATTTT. Encoded protein: CATSRDLERNQPQHF.

This clone is a singleton in its sample. The chain joins TRBV30 to TRBJ2-2; D remains ambiguous. Germline V lookup: CDR1 GTSNPN, CDR2 SVGIG (reference sequence). The ends were cut back, 0 bases at V and 5 bases at J, with 7 bases in the middle. The CDR3 is 13 amino acids. CDR3 residues: CAWSVGRTGELFF. The CDR3 DNA follows: TGTGCCTGGAGTGTAGGAAGGACCGGGGAGCTGTTTTTT.

Turning to this clone: This CDR3 is also generated by other DNA sequences in the sample. The J gene is TRBJ2-7, the V gene TRBV27; D gene uncertain. Germline CDR1 reads MNHEY; CDR2 reads SMNVEV (reference sequence). This CDR3 is 13 amino acids long. Trimming took 3 bases from V and 2 from J, leaving 8 bases between them. CDR3 in amino acids: CASSLSRAYEQYF. CDR3 in DNA: TGTGCCAGCAGTTTGAGTAGAGCCTACGAGCAGTACTTC.

This chain links TRBV25-1 with TRBJ2-3; no definite D call. Trimming removed 3 bases at V and 2 bases at J, with 9 bases between. CDR1 and CDR2 (germline): MGHDK, SYGVNS. The CDR3 extends over 14 amino acids. This CDR3 reads CASSDTPATDTQYF. The DNA for the CDR3 is TGTGCCAGCAGTGACACACCCGCCACAGATACGCAGTATTTT. Based on the CDR3 plus reference TRBV25-1 and TRBJ2-3, the full variable domain is EADIYQTPRYLVIGTGKKITLECSQTMGHDKMYWYQQDPGMELHLIHYSYGVNSTEKGDLSSESTVSRIRTEHFPLTLESARPSHTSQYLCASSDTPATDTQYFGPGTRLTVL.

This rearrangement joins TRBV7-9 to TRBJ1-1, with no clear D. Germline CDR1 and CDR2: SEHNR and FQNEAQ (reference sequence). V was clipped by 1 base and J by 4 bases, with 7 bases between them. CDR3 length: 13 amino acids. As DNA, the CDR3 is TGTGCCAGCAGCTTAGATACGGCCACTGAAGCTTTCTTT. Protein product: CASSLDTATEAFF.

The sample holds one count of this clone. The CDR3 region is CSVEGVIGQPQHF. The CDR3 DNA reads as TGCAGCGTAGAGGGGGTTATTGGTCAGCCCCAGCATTTT. J is TRBJ1-5 and V is TRBV29-1, with D possibly matching TRBD1 (6 bases). V lost 6 bases to trimming and J lost 6 bases, with 15 bases between them. Germline V gene lookup returns CDR1 SQVTM and CDR2 ANQGSEA. The CDR3 runs 13 residues. Looking up the rest from reference TRBV29-1 and TRBJ1-5 gives the full variable domain: SAVISQKPSRDICQRGTSLTIQCQVDSQVTMMFWYRQQPGQSLTLIATANQGSEATYESGFVIDKFPISRPNLTFSTLTVSNMSPEDSSIYLCSVEGVIGQPQHFGDGTRLSIL.

The chain carries TRBV7-9 and TRBJ2-5, with D uncertain. The V gene lost 4 bases and the J gene lost 5 bases, with 20 bases spanning the gap. This CDR3 contains 16 residues. CDR1 and CDR2 (germline): SEHNR, FQNEAQ (reference sequence). DNA of the CDR3: TGTGCCAGCAGCTCCGGGCTGCGGCAAAAGAGGGAGACCCAGTACTTC. Translation gives CASSSGLRQKRETQYF.

This chain connects TRBV5-6 to TRBJ2-7; a weak D match, TRBD1 (6 bases). Germline V gives CDR1 SGHDT, CDR2 YYEEEE. V was pared by 6 bases and J by 5 bases, with 21 bases between. This CDR3 contains 15 residues. CDR3 nucleotides: TGTGCCAGCACCGGGACGGACAGTATGTTGGACGAGCAGTACTTC. Protein sequence: CASTGTDSMLDEQYF.

The chain joins TRBV6-2 or TRBV6-3 to TRBJ1-1; 7 bases align to TRBD1. The CDR3 totals 16 residues. Germline V gives CDR1 MNHEY, CDR2 SVGEGT. V was pared by 0 bases and J by 3 bases, with 7 bases of the junction left unmatched. The CDR3, as DNA: TGTGCCAGCAGTTACTCGGGCAGGGGGAGGTACACTGAAGCTTTCTTT. Translating gives CASSYSGRGRYTEAFF.

The CDR3 nucleotides are TGTGCCAGCAGCCCAGGAGGCGTAGGATACACCTTC. Translating gives CASSPGGVGYTF. The J gene is TRBJ1-2, the V gene TRBV7-2; D remains unclear. Per germline, CDR1 SGHTA and CDR2 FQGNSA. The V end lost 5 bases, the J end lost 11 bases, and 15 bases lay between the germline ends. This CDR3 spans 12 amino acids.